A single sample is the source of the 26 T cell receptor beta chains below, sequenced in a study of breast tumors, draining lymph nodes, adjacent tissues. TCRdb processed the multiplex PCR reads anew with MiXCR; each CDR3 protein has one entry. The sample has around 140,000 distinct CDR3 sequences, more than 20% seen once; the top ten hold around 2.6%. The lymph nodes were axillary draining lymph nodes from breast cancer patients. Sequenced: axillary lymph node tissue. The receptors here all came from a female donor with breast cancer. Some clones in this sample may be carry-over from other donors' samples.

This clonotype came up many times. The chain has TRBV9 and TRBJ2-1; no clear D. This CDR3 has 13 amino acids. V was clipped by 9 bases and J by 2 bases, with 12 bases between them. CDR1 is SGDLS and CDR2 is YYNGEE in the germline V gene. CDR3 in DNA: TGTGCCACCTCCAAAGGCCCCTACAATGAGCAGTTCTTC. Translating gives CATSKGPYNEQFF.

As concerns this clonotype: A read error is possible here, since a much larger clone lies one base away. This chain links TRBV7-2 with TRBJ2-2, with TRBD2 matching 9 bases. V was clipped by 0 bases and J by 3 bases; unmatched bases: 8. The germline gives CDR1 SGHTA, CDR2 FQGNSA. This CDR3 contains 18 residues. CDR3 sequence: CASSLAASGMAYTGELFF. The CDR3 DNA sequence: TGTGCCAGCAGCTTAGCTGCTAGCGGGATGGCCTACACCGGGGAGCTGTTTTTT.

This clonotype has a count of ten or more. The chain combines TRBV7-2 with TRBJ2-2, with TRBD2 matching 7 bases. Germline CDR1 and CDR2: SGHTA and FQGNSA. The CDR3 loop spans 16 amino acids. After removal of 1 base from V and 1 base from J, the junction contained 3 bases not matched to a gene. The CDR3 reads CASSLVGGGNTGELFF. The CDR3 DNA is TGTGCCAGCAGCTTAGTTGGCGGGGGGAACACCGGGGAGCTGTTTTTT.

Details on this clonotype: This clone may be a read error of a much larger clone one base away. This likely comes from a read error, as the CDR3 has no conserved phenylalanine or tryptophan at its end. The chain joins TRBV20-1 to TRBJ2-5, with D tentatively TRBD1 (7 bases). Trimming stripped 0 bases from V and 1 base from J, with 15 bases between. Per germline, CDR1 DFQATT and CDR2 SNEGSKA (reference sequence). The CDR3 spans 16 residues. CDR3 loop: CSARDPARGAQETQYS. The CDR3 nucleotides read TGCAGTGCTAGAGATCCGGCCAGGGGGGCCCAAGAGACCCAGTACTCC.

This clonotype was picked up many times. The chain has TRBV14 and TRBJ1-6, with 7 positions matching TRBD1. Trimming at V came to 4 bases and at J to 2 bases, leaving 5 bases not matched to a gene. This CDR3 has 16 residues. Germline CDR1 is SGHDN and CDR2 is FVKESK. The CDR3 sequence: CASSRDSPTYNSPLHF. CDR3 coding DNA: TGTGCCAGCAGCCGGGACAGCCCAACCTATAATTCACCCCTCCACTTT.

This clonotype was seen many times. The CDR3 loop reads CSAGGAGGIETQYF. In nucleotides, the CDR3 is TGCAGTGCCGGGGGGGCAGGGGGCATAGAGACCCAGTACTTC. The chain combines TRBV20-1 with TRBJ2-5; possibly TRBD1 or TRBD2 for D (8 bases each). CDR3 length: 14 residues. The V gene lost 6 bases and the J gene lost 4 bases, with 18 bases spanning the gap. CDR1 is DFQATT and CDR2 is SNEGSKA in the germline V gene (reference sequence).

Details on this clonotype: One base away lies a much larger clone, so this may be a sequencing read error. V gene TRBV20-1 combines with J gene TRBJ1-2; tentatively, D is TRBD1 (5 bases). Germline assignment: CDR1 DFQATT and CDR2 SNEGSKA (reference sequence). CDR3 length: 15 residues. CDR3 residues: CSARDLGDANYGYAF. For the CDR3, the DNA is TGCAGTGCTAGAGATTTGGGGGATGCTAACTATGGCTACGCCTTC.

The table lists this clonotype with many counts. This sequence joins TRBV27 and TRBJ2-7; the match to TRBD2 covers 14 bases. With 0 bases clipped from V and 7 bases from J, the junction kept 8 bases outside the gene matches. Looked up from germline, CDR1 is MNHEY and CDR2 is SMNVEV (reference sequence). The CDR3 is made up of 17 amino acids. CDR3 bases: TGTGCCAGCAGTTTATCAAGGGGACTAGCGGGAGTGGGTGAGCAGTACTTC. As protein: CASSLSRGLAGVGEQYF.

The chain is built from TRBV5-1 and TRBJ2-1, with TRBD1 identical over 10 bases. The ends lost 4 bases at V and 6 bases at J; junction bases unmatched: 10. Per germline, CDR1 SGHRS and CDR2 YFSETQ. This CDR3 has 16 amino acids. The CDR3 loop reads CASSPRDRGFLNEQFF. As DNA, the CDR3 is TGCGCCAGCAGCCCCCGGGACAGGGGTTTTCTCAATGAGCAGTTCTTC.

Ten or more counts support this clonotype. The chain joins TRBV6-2 or TRBV6-3 to TRBJ2-1; tentative D call: TRBD1 (5 bases). CDR3 length: 15 residues. Looked up from germline, CDR1 is MNHEY and CDR2 is SVGEGT. The ends were cut back, 2 bases at V and 6 bases at J, with 14 bases in the middle. CDR3 in amino acids: CASSYVQGNPNEQFF. The CDR3 coding sequence is TGTGCCAGCAGTTACGTCCAGGGCAACCCCAATGAGCAGTTCTTC.

This clonotype has a count of ten or more. The chain links TRBV10-1 to TRBJ1-5, with D possibly being TRBD1 (5 bases). This CDR3 contains 17 residues. The V gene lost 2 bases and the J gene lost 7 bases, with 21 bases spanning the gap. Germline CDR1 reads WNHNN; CDR2 reads SYGVQD (reference sequence). The CDR3 loop is CASSEPVWDDGTQPQHF. Here the CDR3 DNA reads TGCGCCAGCAGTGAGCCCGTCTGGGACGATGGGACCCAGCCCCAGCATTTT.

This clonotype was recorded many times. The rearrangement joins TRBV19 to TRBJ1-5; D may be TRBD1 (6 bases). Germline lookup yields CDR1 LNHDA and CDR2 SQIVND (reference sequence). The CDR3 has 12 amino acids. With 7 bases removed from V and 2 bases from J, the gap between germline ends came to 6 bases. The DNA for the CDR3 is TGTGCCAGTAACAGGGGCAATCAGCCCCAGCATTTT. Its protein is CASNRGNQPQHF.

This sequence joins TRBV19 and TRBJ2-5; D not resolved. Trimming left V 1 base short and J 3 bases short, with 6 bases between. The CDR3 runs 13 residues. CDR1 and CDR2 (germline): LNHDA, SQIVND (reference sequence). The CDR3 loop reads CASSIGDKETQYF. The CDR3 nucleotides are TGTGCCAGTAGTATAGGCGACAAAGAGACCCAGTACTTC.

This clonotype has at least ten counts. This chain links TRBV27 with TRBJ1-2, with D perhaps matching TRBD1 (6 bases). CDR3 size: 14 residues. Between the trimmed V and J ends, which lost 1 base and 4 bases, there was a span of 10 bases. Per the germline V gene, CDR1 is MNHEY and CDR2 is SMNVEV (reference sequence). The CDR3 DNA reads as TGTGCCAGCAGTTTATGGGGGGGCACCTATGGCTACACCTTC. Translating gives CASSLWGGTYGYTF.

This clonotype was counted at least ten times. The chain uses TRBV20-1 and TRBJ2-7; 8 positions match TRBD1. V lost 5 bases to trimming and J lost 6 bases; unmatched junction nucleotides: 9. The CDR3 has 13 amino acids. Germline V CDR1 and CDR2: DFQATT, SNEGSKA (reference sequence). The CDR3 region has the DNA TGCAGTGCTGGAATCCTACAGGGGGGCGAGCAGTACTTC. Protein: CSAGILQGGEQYF.

Turning to this clonotype: One end of the junction fails to match germline, which may point to a read error. This chain links TRBV9 with TRBJ2-1; no definite D call. Germline lookup yields CDR1 SGDLS and CDR2 YYNGEE. The CDR3 has 14 residues. The CDR3 loop reads CAGSVDQAYNEQFF. CDR3 DNA sequence: TGTGCCGGCAGCGTAGACCAAGCCTACAATGAGCAGTTCTTC. Drawing the rest from reference TRBV9 and TRBJ2-1, the complete variable domain is DSGVTQTPKHLITATGQRVTLRCSPRSGDLSVYWYQQSLDQGLQFLIQYYNGEERAKGNILERFSAQQFPDLHSELNLSSLELGDSALYFCAGSVDQAYNEQFFGPGTRLTVL.

This clonotype came up a few times. Possible read error: a much larger clone is one base away. This chain joins TRBV12-3 or TRBV12-4 and TRBJ2-7; TRBD1 matches at 7 bases. This CDR3 is built from 13 residues. The V segment lost 7 bases and the J segment 9 bases; nucleotides outside the gene matches: 12. CDR3 nucleotide sequence: TGTGCCAGCAAGGGGACAGTAATCATGGGGCAGTACTTC. The encoded protein is CASKGTVIMGQYF.

The chain combines TRBV20-1 with TRBJ1-2; TRBD1 agrees at 8 bases. Germline CDR1 reads DFQATT; CDR2 reads SNEGSKA (reference sequence). CDR3 length equals 13 residues. The V segment lost 2 bases and the J segment 6 bases; nucleotides outside the gene matches: 5. CDR3 protein: CSARRRTGNGYTF. The CDR3 DNA follows: TGCAGTGCTAGAAGGAGGACAGGGAATGGCTACACCTTC.

This clonotype was picked up many times. The chain uses TRBV5-1 and TRBJ2-1; 9 bases agree with TRBD1. J was trimmed by 7 bases and V by 4 bases; bases with no gene match: 6. Germline values: CDR1 SGHRS, CDR2 YFSETQ. The CDR3 contains 14 residues. In DNA, the CDR3 is TGCGCCAGCAGCAAAGGGACAGGGAGGAATGAGCAGTTCTTC. It yields the protein CASSKGTGRNEQFF.

This chain links TRBV4-1 with TRBJ1-5; D is uncertain. The CDR3 is 15 amino acids. Trimming took off 0 bases at V and 5 bases at J, with 11 bases between the two ends. Germline CDR1 and CDR2: MGHRA and YSYEKL. CDR3 amino acids: CASSQDPGFYQPQHF. The DNA of the CDR3 is TGCGCCAGCAGCCAAGATCCGGGGTTTTATCAGCCCCAGCATTTT.

This clonotype was detected ten times or more. The chain employs TRBV20-1 and TRBJ2-3, with 11 nucleotides matching TRBD2. Per germline, CDR1 DFQATT and CDR2 SNEGSKA (reference sequence). V trimming: 6 bases; J trimming: 2 bases; junction bases outside the gene matches: 4. The CDR3 is 14 amino acids. The CDR3 is CSAPTSGVTDTQYF. Here the CDR3 DNA reads TGCAGTGCGCCGACTAGCGGGGTCACAGATACGCAGTATTTT.

This clonotype was recorded at least ten times. J is TRBJ2-7 and V is TRBV29-1, with D perhaps TRBD2 (6 bases). CDR1 and CDR2 (germline): SQVTM, ANQGSEA. Between the trimmed V and J ends, which lost 6 bases and 1 base, there was a span of 13 bases. The CDR3 totals 13 residues. The CDR3 loop reads CSVGGGDSYEQYF. The DNA for the CDR3 is TGCAGCGTCGGGGGTGGAGATTCCTACGAGCAGTACTTC.

Many counts were recorded for this clonotype. This chain uses TRBV27 with TRBJ2-5, with D perhaps TRBD1 (8 bases). The V gene's germline CDR1 is MNHEY and CDR2 SMNVEV (reference sequence). The V end was cut by 5 bases, the J end by 2 bases, with 12 bases between. There are 14 residues in the CDR3. CDR3 sequence reads: CASSRGDRQETQYF. The CDR3 nucleotides read TGTGCCAGCAGTCGGGGGGACAGGCAAGAGACCCAGTACTTC.

This clonotype was seen at least ten times. The chain joins TRBV7-2 to TRBJ1-2; D is perhaps TRBD1 (5 bases). Per the germline V gene, CDR1 is SGHTA and CDR2 is FQGNSA. The V and J ends lost 3 bases and 7 bases respectively, with 18 bases between them. The CDR3 covers 15 residues. The CDR3 region is CASSLGREGPRGYTF. CDR3 sequence (DNA): TGTGCCAGCAGCTTGGGCAGGGAGGGTCCTCGTGGCTACACCTTC.

This clonotype came up many times. The J gene is TRBJ2-7, the V gene TRBV2; D call uncertain. V was shortened by 6 bases and J by 3 bases, with 9 bases between the two germline ends. The CDR3 runs 12 residues. Germline values: CDR1 SNHLY, CDR2 FYNNEI. CDR3 region: CASRSDGYEQYF. The CDR3 region has the DNA TGTGCCAGCAGATCGGACGGCTACGAGCAGTACTTC.

The CDR3 sequence is CATSDPRGVGTQYF. In nucleotides, the CDR3 is TGTGCCACCAGTGACCCCCGGGGTGTGGGGACCCAGTACTTC. The V call is TRBV24-1, the J call TRBJ2-5; a possible D gene is TRBD2 (5 bases). The germline gives CDR1 KGHDR, CDR2 SFDVKD. Trimming pared 4 bases from V and 7 bases from J, leaving 15 bases between. The CDR3 consists of 14 residues.